This TCR beta chain was recovered during a study of T cell responses to AZD1222 COVID-19 vaccine. Findings and caveats of the study: The donors showed a predominance of white British ancestry and of females, with possible underestimation of clonal diversity. In the spike-specific TCR repertoire, nearly half reportedly target unmutated variant regions. Following two doses of AZD1222, Spike-specific TCR breadth and depth rose.

Generated by immunoSEQ multiplex PCR, the TCRdb table keeps only in-frame clones and is missing some. There are 95,000 to 150,000 clones in the sample; around nine tenths occur only once, and 7.2% lies in the top ten. Points on this clone: Its antigen is as yet unknown.

Germline V gives CDR1 SNHLY, CDR2 FYNNEI. V lost 5 bases to trimming and J lost 2 bases, with 8 bases between them. CDR3 length: 13 residues. This material consisted of peripheral blood, taken on day 0 of AZD1222 vaccination. This TCR derives from an adult in good health. The chain has TRBV2 and TRBJ2-3; possible D gene TRBD2, 5 bases. In DNA, the CDR3 is TGTGCCAGCAGTCTTGACTACACAGATACGCAGTATTTT. Amino acids: CASSLDYTDTQYF. Full variable domain (missing parts from reference TRBV2 and TRBJ2-3): EPEVTQTPSHQVTQMGQEVILRCVPISNHLYFYWYRQILGQKVEFLVSFYNNEISEKSEIFDDQFSVERPDGSNFTLKIRSTKLEDSAMYFCASSLDYTDTQYFGPGTRLTVL.